This T cell receptor beta chain was obtained from a study of monozygotic twins with inflammatory bowel disease. The study, taken as a whole, reports: Between concordant and discordant twins, repertoire similarity failed to differ, a result that limited power may explain. Compared with healthy twins, IBD patients shared fewer clonotypes with others, especially with disease activity. Distinction of different T cell subtypes was not possible.

TCRdb reprocessed the 5' RACE reads; each CDR3 protein has one entry and no DNA is given. The table lists some 160,000 distinct CDR3 sequences, with 6.5% to 9% in the top ten. For this clonotype: As yet, its antigen is unknown.

The CDR3 consists of 13 residues. Looked up from germline, CDR1 is SQVTM and CDR2 is ANQGSEA. The chain has TRBV29-1 and TRBJ2-7; TCRdb reports TRBD1, a call that lacks DNA to check it against. Material for sequencing was blood. The clonotype was recovered from a human donor with ulcerative colitis or Crohn's disease, or a healthy co-twin of an affected twin (not recorded which). This CDR3 reads CSVATGGRYEQYF.